A selection of T cell receptor beta chains follows, all from one sample in a study of Graves' ophthalmopathy and Graves' hyperthyroidism. TCRdb used MiXCR to reprocess the multiplex PCR reads, holding one entry per CDR3 protein. The repertoire holds approximately 160,000 distinct CDR3 sequences, less than 45% seen once, with under 7% in the top ten. The sequencing sample was made of peripheral blood. The receptors stem from a woman in her forties with Graves' ophthalmopathy. Each CDR3 is given with its conserved first and last residue. Each record gives: clone size, V gene, J gene, D gene, CDR3 length, CDR3 DNA, CDR3 protein. The D gene is left open where the match is weak. Size values are once, few and many counts, or a class for expanded clones, and some rows have none.

size: many; V: TRBV6-5; J: TRBJ2-7; D: TRBD1; length: 15; DNA: TGTGCCAGCAGTTACTTGGGACAGGGAAACTACGAGCAGTACTTC; CDR3: CASSYLGQGNYEQYF
size: many; V: TRBV13; J: TRBJ2-7; D: -; length: 13; DNA: TGTGCCAGCAGCTTACTGGCAGCCTACGAGCAGTACTTC; CDR3: CASSLLAAYEQYF
size: many; V: TRBV12-3/TRBV12-4; J: TRBJ1-1; D: -; length: 12; DNA: TGTGCCAGCAGTCCATGGAACACTGAAGCTTTCTTT; CDR3: CASSPWNTEAFF
size: many; V: TRBV6-1; J: TRBJ1-5; D: -; length: 14; DNA: TGTGCCAGCAGTCAGGACAGCAGCAATCAGCCCCAGCATTTT; CDR3: CASSQDSSNQPQHF
size: -; V: TRBV9; J: TRBJ1-6; D: TRBD1; length: 17; DNA: TGTGCCAGCAGCGTATTCTCCGCAGGACAGGGAAATTCACCCCTCCACTTT; CDR3: CASSVFSAGQGNSPLHF
size: many; V: TRBV6-5; J: TRBJ2-7; D: TRBD1; length: 14; DNA: TGTGCCACCACGGGACAGGGAGCTTCCTACGAGCAGTACTTC; CDR3: CATTGQGASYEQYF
size: many; V: TRBV15; J: TRBJ2-7; D: -; length: 13; DNA: TGTGCCACCAGCAGATCTAAGGGCTACGAGCAGTACTTC; CDR3: CATSRSKGYEQYF
size: few; V: TRBV12-3/TRBV12-4; J: TRBJ1-1; D: -; length: 14; DNA: TGTGCCAGCAGTTTCGGGACCGCGAACACTGAAGCTTTCTTT; CDR3: CASSFGTANTEAFF
size: few; V: TRBV20-1; J: TRBJ2-5; D: -; length: 14; DNA: TGCAGTGCCCACATGGAGGGCCTTCCGGAGACCCAGTACTTC; CDR3: CSAHMEGLPETQYF
size: -; V: TRBV6-2/TRBV6-3; J: TRBJ1-2; D: TRBD1; length: 18; DNA: TGTGCCAGCAGTTACTCGACCCGGACAGGGCAAAATTACTATGGCTACACCTTC; CDR3: CASSYSTRTGQNYYGYTF
size: many; V: TRBV28; J: TRBJ1-2; D: -; length: 12; DNA: TGTGCCAGCAGTTCGGACCTCTATGGCTACACCTTC; CDR3: CASSSDLYGYTF
size: many; V: TRBV24-1; J: TRBJ2-5; D: -; length: 15; DNA: TGTGCCACCAGTGATTCCGGACCCCTCCAAGAGACCCAGTACTTC; CDR3: CATSDSGPLQETQYF
size: many; V: TRBV15; J: TRBJ1-5; D: -; length: 12; DNA: TGTGCCACCAGCCGTCCCAATCAGCCCCAGCATTTT; CDR3: CATSRPNQPQHF
size: many; V: TRBV28; J: TRBJ1-2; D: TRBD1; length: 14; DNA: TGTGCCAGCAGTCCCGGGACAGGGAGGAAGGGCTACACCTTC; CDR3: CASSPGTGRKGYTF
size: many; V: TRBV5-5; J: TRBJ2-7; D: TRBD2; length: 15; DNA: TGTGCCAGCAGCTTGGTTGCTAGCGGAGAGTACGAGCAGTACTTC; CDR3: CASSLVASGEYEQYF
size: once; V: TRBV6-5; J: TRBJ2-7; D: -; length: 13; DNA: TGTGCCAGCAATTTATCAAAGTCCTACGAGCAGTACTTC; CDR3: CASNLSKSYEQYF
size: -; V: TRBV6-2/TRBV6-3; J: TRBJ1-5; D: -; length: 16; DNA: TGTGCCAGCAGTTACTCGCTCCCGGGATACAATCAGCCCCAGCATTTT; CDR3: CASSYSLPGYNQPQHF
size: -; V: TRBV5-5; J: TRBJ2-2; D: -; length: 15; DNA: TGTGCCAGCAGGCCTCCAGGCCCTAACACCGGGGAGCTGTTTTTT; CDR3: CASRPPGPNTGELFF
size: many; V: TRBV12-3/TRBV12-4; J: TRBJ2-7; D: TRBD2; length: 15; DNA: TGTGCCAGCAGTTTAGCAGCGGGGGTAACCTACGAGCAGTACTTC; CDR3: CASSLAAGVTYEQYF
size: many; V: TRBV10-3; J: TRBJ1-5; D: -; length: 15; DNA: TGTGCCATCAGTGATTCGGGGCCAGCGAATCAGCCCCAGCATTTT; CDR3: CAISDSGPANQPQHF
size: many; V: TRBV6-5; J: TRBJ1-5; D: -; length: 16; DNA: TGTGCCAGCAGTTCTCCCTCCGGAGGGGGAAGCCAGCCCCAGCATTTT; CDR3: CASSSPSGGGSQPQHF
size: many; V: TRBV3-1; J: TRBJ1-3; D: TRBD1; length: 15; DNA: TGTGCCAGCAGCCAAGGGACAGGGTCGGGAAACACCATATATTTT; CDR3: CASSQGTGSGNTIYF
size: many; V: TRBV6-2/TRBV6-3; J: TRBJ2-5; D: -; length: 14; DNA: TGTGCCAGCAGTAGGACCGGGGCACAAGAGACCCAGTACTTC; CDR3: CASSRTGAQETQYF
size: -; V: TRBV28; J: TRBJ1-2; D: TRBD1; length: 15; DNA: TGTGCCAGCAGGGGGGACAGGGGGCAAGACTATGGCTACACCTTC; CDR3: CASRGDRGQDYGYTF
size: -; V: TRBV6-1; J: TRBJ1-1; D: -; length: 13; DNA: TGTGCCAGCGGGTCCCGAGGAAGGAGGGAAGCTTTCTTT; CDR3: CASGSRGRREAFF
size: many; V: TRBV12-3/TRBV12-4; J: TRBJ1-1; D: -; length: 15; DNA: TGTGCCAGCAGTTTCCTCGGTGGGGCGGGTGGTGAAGCTTTCTTT; CDR3: CASSFLGGAGGEAFF
size: many; V: TRBV19; J: TRBJ2-7; D: -; length: 16; DNA: TGTGCCAGTAGTCCACTCGGAGCTCGTGGGCTCTACGAGCAGTACTTC; CDR3: CASSPLGARGLYEQYF
size: few; V: TRBV11-2; J: TRBJ2-7; D: -; length: 17; DNA: TGTGCCAGCAGCTTAGTCGGGGTAGGACAGTTTGACTACGAGCAGTACTTC; CDR3: CASSLVGVGQFDYEQYF
size: many; V: TRBV6-6; J: TRBJ2-2; D: -; length: 15; DNA: TGTGCCAGCAGTTACTCTTGGACAGACACCGGGGAGCTGTTTTTT; CDR3: CASSYSWTDTGELFF
size: -; V: TRBV11-2; J: TRBJ1-1; D: -; length: 15; DNA: TGTGCCAGCAGCCTCCCGGGACTGGGGAACACTGAAGCTTTCTTT; CDR3: CASSLPGLGNTEAFF
size: many; V: TRBV6-2/TRBV6-3; J: TRBJ2-7; D: TRBD2; length: 15; DNA: TGTGCCAGCAGTCAAGGACTAGCGGGGCTATACGAGCAGTACTTC; CDR3: CASSQGLAGLYEQYF
size: many; V: TRBV11-2; J: TRBJ2-2; D: TRBD2; length: 14; DNA: TGTGCCAGCAGCTTAATCGGACTAGCGGGAGAGCTGTTTTTT; CDR3: CASSLIGLAGELFF
size: many; V: TRBV6-1; J: TRBJ2-3; D: -; length: 14; DNA: TGTGCCAGCAGTGAGCAGCCGTCCACAGATACGCAGTATTTT; CDR3: CASSEQPSTDTQYF
size: -; V: TRBV6-5; J: TRBJ1-2; D: TRBD1; length: 11; DNA: TGTGCCAGCAGTTCACAGGGGGGCTACACCTTC; CDR3: CASSSQGGYTF
size: many; V: TRBV12-3/TRBV12-4; J: TRBJ1-2; D: -; length: 14; DNA: TGTGCCAGCAGTTTATCGACGCCTAACTATGGCTACACCTTC; CDR3: CASSLSTPNYGYTF
size: -; V: TRBV29-1; J: TRBJ2-7; D: -; length: 12; DNA: TGCAGCGTTGTCCTGGTAGGCTACGAGCAGTACTTC; CDR3: CSVVLVGYEQYF
size: many; V: TRBV7-6; J: TRBJ1-6; D: TRBD1; length: 14; DNA: TGTGCCAGCAGTGTGCAGGGGGGGAATTCACCCCTCCACTTT; CDR3: CASSVQGGNSPLHF
size: -; V: TRBV7-3; J: TRBJ1-1; D: TRBD1; length: 16; DNA: TGTGCCAGCAGCTTGGAACCAGGACAGGGAAGCACTGAAGCTTTCTTT; CDR3: CASSLEPGQGSTEAFF
size: -; V: TRBV5-1; J: TRBJ1-2; D: -; length: 15; DNA: TGCGCCAGCAAGGGGGATGGGACCCGTGGCTATGGCTACACCTTC; CDR3: CASKGDGTRGYGYTF
size: many; V: TRBV12-3/TRBV12-4; J: TRBJ2-7; D: TRBD1; length: 15; DNA: TGTGCCAGCAGTCCCAACGACAGGGAATTAGGCGAGCAGTACTTC; CDR3: CASSPNDRELGEQYF